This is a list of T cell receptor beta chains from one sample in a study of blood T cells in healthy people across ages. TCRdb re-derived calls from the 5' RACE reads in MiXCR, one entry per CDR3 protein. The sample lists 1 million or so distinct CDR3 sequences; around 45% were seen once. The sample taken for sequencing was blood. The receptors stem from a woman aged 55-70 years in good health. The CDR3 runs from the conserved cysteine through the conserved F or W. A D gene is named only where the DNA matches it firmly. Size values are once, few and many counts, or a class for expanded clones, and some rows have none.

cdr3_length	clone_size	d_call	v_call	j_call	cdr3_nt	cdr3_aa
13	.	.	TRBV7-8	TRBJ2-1	TGTGCCAGCAGCCGGGGTTGGGGGGATGAGCAGTTCTTC	CASSRGWGDEQFF
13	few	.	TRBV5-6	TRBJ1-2	TGTGCCAGCAGCTTGCCCGGGATTGGCGGCTACACCTTC	CASSLPGIGGYTF
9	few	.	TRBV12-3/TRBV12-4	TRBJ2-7	TGTGCCAGCAGAGTAGCGCAGTACTTC	CASRVAQYF
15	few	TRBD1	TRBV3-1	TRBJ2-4	TGTGCCAGCAGCCAAGTCCAGAGACAGGGGAAAGAGCAGTACTTC	CASSQVQRQGKEQYF
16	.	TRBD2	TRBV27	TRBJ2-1	TGTGCCAGCAGTTTCGGCGCTGGACTAGCGGGAAGTAAGCAGTTCTTC	CASSFGAGLAGSKQFF
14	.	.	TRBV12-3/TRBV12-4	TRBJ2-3	TGTGCCAGCAGCCCCGACGGGACTTCAGATACGCAGTATTTT	CASSPDGTSDTQYF
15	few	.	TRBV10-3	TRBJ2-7	TGTGCAACCCGGGGGGCAGGGGGCGGCGAATACGAGCAGTACTTC	CATRGAGGGEYEQYF
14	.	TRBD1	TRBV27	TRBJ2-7	TGTACCAGCAGTGGGGACAGGGAGTTTCGTGAGCAGTACTTC	CTSSGDREFREQYF
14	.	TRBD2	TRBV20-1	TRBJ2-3	TGCAGTGCTAGAGGACTAGCGGGCACAGATACGCAGTATTTT	CSARGLAGTDTQYF
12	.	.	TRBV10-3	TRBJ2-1	TGTGCCATCAGTGGGTCAGGCTTTGAGCAGTTCTTC	CAISGSGFEQFF
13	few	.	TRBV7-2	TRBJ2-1	TGTGCCAGCAGCTTAGGTCTCAGGCGGGAGCAGTTCTTC	CASSLGLRREQFF
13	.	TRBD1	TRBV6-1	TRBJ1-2	TGTGCCACAACACGACAGGGAAGCTATGGCTACACCTTC	CATTRQGSYGYTF
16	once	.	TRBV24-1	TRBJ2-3	TGTGCCACCAGTGCCCTGACCCCAACTGGCACAGATACGCAGTATTTT	CATSALTPTGTDTQYF
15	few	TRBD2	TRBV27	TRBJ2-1	TGTGCCAGCAGTTTATGGGGTAGCGGGAACAATGAGCAGTTCTTC	CASSLWGSGNNEQFF
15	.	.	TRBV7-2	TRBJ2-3	TGTGCCAGCAGCTTAGTAACTAGAGTAGCAGATACGCAGTATTTT	CASSLVTRVADTQYF
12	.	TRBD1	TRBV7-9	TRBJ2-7	TGTGCCAGCGGGAGACAGGGCTACGAGCAGTACTTC	CASGRQGYEQYF
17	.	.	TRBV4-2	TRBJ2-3	TGTGCCAGCAGCCAAGACCCGGCCGGGACGGGCACAGATACGCAGTATTTT	CASSQDPAGTGTDTQYF
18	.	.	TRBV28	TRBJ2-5	TGTGCCAGCAGTTTAGAGTCCTGGGGACTGAAACCACAAGAGACCCAGTACTTC	CASSLESWGLKPQETQYF
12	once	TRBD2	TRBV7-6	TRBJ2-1	TGTACCAGCAGCTTAGCCGGGAGGGAGCAGTTCTTC	CTSSLAGREQFF
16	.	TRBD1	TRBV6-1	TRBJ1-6	TGTGCCAGCAGTGCATCTCCGGGACAGGGAGTTTCCCCCCTCCACTTT	CASSASPGQGVSPLHF